The T cell receptor (beta chain) described here comes from a study of T cell responses to AZD1222 COVID-19 vaccine. Sequencing was performed with immunoSEQ multiplex PCR; in TCRdb, only in-frame clones are kept and a portion is missing. The sample lists about 100,000 clones, roughly 90% occurring once. General observations from the study: Unmutated regions of variants are reportedly targeted by nearly half of spike-specific TCRs.

In the case of this clone: The antigen is not known.

Trimming removed 5 bases at V and 5 bases at J, with 22 bases between. The germline V gene encodes CDR1 MGHRA and CDR2 YSYEKL. The CDR3 is made up of 17 amino acids. The J gene is TRBJ2-1, the V gene TRBV4-1; D perhaps matches TRBD2 (6 bases). Source: peripheral blood, taken on day 0 of AZD1222 vaccination. This receptor was obtained from an adult in good health. The CDR3 DNA sequence: TGCGCCAGCAGCTCTCTCCTTGTGGGGGGTCCCCACAATGAGCAGTTCTTC. Amino acids: CASSSLLVGGPHNEQFF.